Presented here are 18 T cell receptor beta chains from one specimen sequenced in a study of blood T cell repertoires in COVID-19. Produced via immunoSEQ multiplex PCR; TCRdb's table is partial and in-frame only. The data show about 220,000 clones, approximately 85% seen once. Material: peripheral blood. These receptors were collected from a woman between 70 and 85 years old with COVID-19, enrolled during active disease.

The V and J genes are TRBV5-4 and TRBJ2-7, with D hard to call. Per the germline V gene, CDR1 is SGHNT and CDR2 is YYREEE (reference sequence). CDR3 length equals 13 residues. With 6 bases removed from V and 5 bases from J, the gap between germline ends came to 15 bases. The CDR3 region has the DNA TGTGCCAGCACCCTAACGGGTATCCACGAGCAGTACTTC. It is translated as CASTLTGIHEQYF.

In DNA, the CDR3 is TGTGCCAGCAGCCTGTGGACTGCCGCGGAGACCCAGTACTTC. Its translation: CASSLWTAAETQYF. This rearrangement joins TRBV5-6 to TRBJ2-5; D might be TRBD2 (5 bases). Germline values: CDR1 SGHDT, CDR2 YYEEEE. CDR3 length equals 14 residues. V shed 4 bases and J shed 5 bases, with 15 bases lying between them.

J is TRBJ1-3 and V is TRBV2; D remains ambiguous. The CDR3 loop spans 16 amino acids. V dropped 0 bases and J dropped 4 bases, with 13 bases sitting between them. Germline-derived CDR1 and CDR2 are SNHLY and FYNNEI. DNA of the CDR3: TGTGCCAGCAGTGAAGCTCTGAGGGCCCGGGGAAACACCATATATTTT. Protein product: CASSEALRARGNTIYF.

The rearrangement joins TRBV6-5 to TRBJ2-7; perhaps TRBD1 as D (5 bases). Germline V lookup: CDR1 MNHEY, CDR2 SVGAGI. Trimming removed 2 bases from V and 6 bases from J, with 14 bases in between. CDR3 length: 14 residues. DNA of the CDR3: TGTGCCAGCAGTTACGAGGCAGGGATGGGCGAGCAGTACTTC. Protein: CASSYEAGMGEQYF.

The chain links TRBV6-5 to TRBJ1-5; D is ambiguous. Germline loops: CDR1 MNHEY, CDR2 SVGAGI. V shed 7 bases and J shed 6 bases, with 16 bases lying between them. This CDR3 is built from 14 residues. Here the CDR3 DNA reads TGTGCCAGCACCAGTGCTCACCACACTCAGCCCCAGCATTTT. The encoded protein is CASTSAHHTQPQHF.

A few counts support this clone. The V gene is TRBV19, the J gene TRBJ2-7; D gene unclear. CDR1 is LNHDA and CDR2 is SQIVND in the germline V gene (reference sequence). The CDR3 totals 17 residues. V was cut by 1 base and J by 0 bases, with 16 bases left in between. The CDR3 region is CASSIAYETASSYEQYF. The DNA for the CDR3 is TGTGCCAGTAGTATAGCCTATGAGACGGCTAGCTCCTACGAGCAGTACTTC. The complete variable domain, with remaining parts taken from reference TRBV19 and TRBJ2-7, reads DGGITQSPKYLFRKEGQNVTLSCEQNLNHDAMYWYRQDPGQGLRLIYYSQIVNDFQKGDIAEGYSVSREKKESFPLTVTSAQKNPTAFYLCASSIAYETASSYEQYFGPGTRLTVT.

This clone was seen once. The CDR3 loop is CASSESPGSNTEAFF. CDR3 bases: TGTGCCAGCAGTGAATCACCAGGGTCGAACACTGAAGCTTTCTTT. The chain has TRBV6-1 and TRBJ1-1, with a weak D call TRBD1 (5 bases). From germline, CDR1 is MNHNS and CDR2 SASEGT. Trimming shortened V by 2 bases and J by 1 base, and 11 bases separated the two germline ends. This CDR3 spans 15 amino acids.

The rearrangement links TRBV7-2 to TRBJ2-2, with 7 nucleotides matching TRBD1. Germline CDR1 is SGHTA and CDR2 is FQGNSA. The CDR3 is made up of 16 amino acids. V was clipped by 1 base and J by 4 bases; unmatched bases: 6. Here the CDR3 reads CASSLVLGDSTGELFF. In nucleotides, the CDR3 is TGTGCCAGCAGCTTAGTTCTTGGGGACAGCACCGGGGAGCTGTTTTTT.

This chain uses TRBV2 with TRBJ1-5; D is unresolved. The length of the CDR3 is 15 residues. V gave up 5 bases and J gave up 3 bases, with 14 bases separating them. Germline CDR1 reads SNHLY; CDR2 reads FYNNEI. The CDR3 reads CASSSFQAANQPQHF. The CDR3 coding sequence is TGTGCCAGCAGTTCGTTCCAGGCCGCCAATCAGCCCCAGCATTTT.

The chain uses TRBV7-9 and TRBJ2-7; the match to TRBD1 covers 8 bases. Unmatched junction bases numbered 2, after V lost 5 bases and J lost 5 bases. Germline CDR1 SEHNR, CDR2 FQNEAQ (reference sequence). This CDR3 has 12 amino acids. The CDR3 reads CASSMTGDEQYF. The CDR3 nucleotides are TGTGCCAGCAGCATGACAGGGGACGAGCAGTACTTC.

This clone was seen a single time. This chain connects TRBV5-1 to TRBJ1-1; D is perhaps TRBD1 (6 bases). The ends were cut back, 6 bases at V and 1 base at J, with 13 bases in the middle. The germline V gene has CDR1 SGHRS and CDR2 YFSETQ. CDR3 length equals 14 residues. The CDR3 region is CASKTGTANTEAFF. CDR3 bases: TGCGCCAGCAAAACAGGGACCGCGAACACTGAAGCTTTCTTT. The full variable domain, its missing parts supplied by reference TRBV5-1 and TRBJ1-1, is KAGVTQTPRYLIKTRGQQVTLSCSPISGHRSVSWYQQTPGQGLQFLFEYFSETQRNKGNFPGRFSGRQFSNSRSEMNVSTLELGDSALYLCASKTGTANTEAFFGQGTRLTVV.

Regarding this clone: Its ends do not fully match the called genes, so a read error is possible. CDR3 loop: CASSLALQGGWQDTQYF. The CDR3 nucleotides are TGTGCTAGCAGCTTAGCGCTACAGGGGGGTTGGCAAGATACGCAGTATTTT. The chain links TRBV7-7 to TRBJ2-3, with TRBD1 matching over 8 bases. CDR3 length: 17 residues. The germline CDR1 and CDR2 sequences are SSHAT and FNYEAQ (reference sequence).

CDR3 residues: CASSPDSERNYGYTF. For the CDR3, the DNA is TGTGCCAGCAGTCCAGACAGTGAGAGGAACTATGGCTACACCTTC. The chain combines TRBV2 with TRBJ1-2; TRBD1 is a possible D gene (5 bases). Trimming shortened V by 5 bases and J by 2 bases, and 15 bases separated the two germline ends. Germline V gene data show CDR1 as SNHLY and CDR2 as FYNNEI. The CDR3 loop spans 15 amino acids.

On this clone itself: Other DNA sequences in the sample encode the same CDR3. The chain recombines TRBV2 with TRBJ1-5, with a possible D match to TRBD1 (6 bases). CDR3 length: 14 amino acids. V lost 5 bases, J lost 5 bases, and 13 bases lay in between. CDR1 is SNHLY and CDR2 is FYNNEI in the germline V gene. The CDR3 sequence: CASSSTGRDQPQHF. CDR3 DNA sequence: TGTGCCAGCAGTAGTACAGGGAGGGATCAGCCCCAGCATTTT.

This chain joins TRBV7-6 and TRBJ2-3; the match to TRBD2 covers 15 bases. V was pared by 5 bases and J by 4 bases, with 4 bases of the junction left unmatched. The V gene's germline CDR1 is SGHVS and CDR2 FNYEAQ. The CDR3 is 16 residues long. The CDR3 reads CASSPGLAGGADTQYF. The DNA for the CDR3 is TGTGCCAGCAGCCCCGGACTAGCGGGAGGGGCAGATACGCAGTATTTT.

This rearrangement joins TRBV6-6 to TRBJ1-2; TRBD1 might be the D (5 bases). The CDR3 consists of 14 residues. The V end was cut by 6 bases, the J end by 2 bases, with 13 bases between. Germline loops: CDR1 MNHNY, CDR2 SVGAGI (reference sequence). The CDR3 protein is CASSKGVKNYGYTF. CDR3 DNA sequence: TGTGCCAGCAGCAAAGGGGTAAAGAACTATGGCTACACCTTC.

The V gene is TRBV3-1 (or the pseudogene TRBV3-2), the J gene TRBJ2-7, with a weak D call TRBD1 (6 bases). Germline assignment: CDR1 LGHDT and CDR2 YNNKEL (reference sequence). Trimming cost V 0 bases and J 3 bases, with 15 bases left between them. The CDR3 has 16 amino acids. The CDR3 DNA reads TGTGCCAGCAGCCAAGATAGTAGGGGGTCGGACTACGAGCAGTACTTC. Residues: CASSQDSRGSDYEQYF.

The chain combines TRBV7-9 with TRBJ1-1; possible D gene TRBD1, 5 bases. The CDR3 loop spans 15 amino acids. The V gene lost 1 base and the J gene lost 0 bases, with 9 bases spanning the gap. From germline, CDR1 is SEHNR and CDR2 FQNEAQ (reference sequence). The CDR3 DNA reads as TGTGCCAGCAGCTTAGGACAGCCCTTGAACACTGAAGCTTTCTTT. Protein sequence: CASSLGQPLNTEAFF.